This T cell receptor (beta chain) was sequenced during a study of read filtering for tumor transcriptome and immune sequencing. Study at large: TCR-mapped reads were about 3.5 to 10.27 million with IR-seq versus roughly 85 to 1,300 with RNA-seq.

Bone marrow was sampled from every patient at the time of active disease. Study outcomes and limitations: Sorted CD138-negative bone marrow cells were not purified T cells. IR-seq captured clonotypes deeper and more reliably than RNA-seq.

The library was built from around 400 ng RNA with molecular barcoded adaptors for alpha/delta and beta/gamma chains. Each CDR3 protein gets one entry after TCRdb re-called the reads with MiXCR. The table lists more than 100,000 distinct CDR3 sequences, under 15% of them singletons, with more than 6.5% in the top ten. This clonotype was picked up many times. The antigen is undetermined. The V gene lost 6 bases and the J gene lost 1 base, with 12 bases spanning the gap. The germline CDR1 and CDR2 sequences are KGHSH and LQKENI. There are 14 residues in the CDR3. The rearrangement uses TRBV18 and TRBJ1-1; a possible D gene is TRBD1 (6 bases). The source material was a population of CD138-negative cells sorted from bone marrow. This sequence was found in a donor at least 40 years old with multiple myeloma. CDR3 protein: CASSLDSWNTEAFF. Written as DNA, the CDR3 is TGTGCCAGCTCTCTGGACAGCTGGAACACTGAAGCTTTCTTT. The full variable domain, in which reference TRBV18 and TRBJ1-1 provide the parts outside the CDR3, is NAGVMQNPRHLVRRRGQEARLRCSPMKGHSHVYWYRQLPEEGLKFMVYLQKENIIDESGMPKERFSAEFPKEGPSILRIQQVVRGDSAAYFCASSLDSWNTEAFFGQGTRLTVV.